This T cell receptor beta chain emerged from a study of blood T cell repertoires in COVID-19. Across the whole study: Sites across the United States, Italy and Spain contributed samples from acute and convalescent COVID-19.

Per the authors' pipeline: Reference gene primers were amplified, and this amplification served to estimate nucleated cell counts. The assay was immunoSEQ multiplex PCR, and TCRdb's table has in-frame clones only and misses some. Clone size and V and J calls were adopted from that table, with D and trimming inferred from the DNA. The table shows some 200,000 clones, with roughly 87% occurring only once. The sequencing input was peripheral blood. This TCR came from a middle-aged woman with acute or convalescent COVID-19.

As DNA, the CDR3 is TGTGCCAGCAGCTTCCAGGGTTCTGCGGGGCAAGAGACCCAGTACTTC. This encodes CASSFQGSAGQETQYF. The chain carries TRBV7-2 and TRBJ2-5; maybe TRBD2 (6 bases). With 3 bases removed from V and 2 bases from J, the gap between germline ends came to 16 bases. CDR1 is SGHTA and CDR2 is FQGNSA in the germline V gene. CDR3 length: 16 amino acids.